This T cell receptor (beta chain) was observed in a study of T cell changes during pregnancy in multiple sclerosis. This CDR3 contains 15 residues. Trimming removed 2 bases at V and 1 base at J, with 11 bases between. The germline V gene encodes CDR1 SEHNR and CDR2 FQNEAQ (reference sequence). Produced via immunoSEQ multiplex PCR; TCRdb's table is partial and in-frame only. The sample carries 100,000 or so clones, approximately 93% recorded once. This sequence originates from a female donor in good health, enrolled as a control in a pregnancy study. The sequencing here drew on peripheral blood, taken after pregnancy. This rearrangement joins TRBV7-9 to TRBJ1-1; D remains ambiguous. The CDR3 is CASSLRSGRNTEAFF. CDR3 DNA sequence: TGTGCCAGCAGCTTAAGGTCGGGGAGGAACACTGAAGCTTTCTTT.